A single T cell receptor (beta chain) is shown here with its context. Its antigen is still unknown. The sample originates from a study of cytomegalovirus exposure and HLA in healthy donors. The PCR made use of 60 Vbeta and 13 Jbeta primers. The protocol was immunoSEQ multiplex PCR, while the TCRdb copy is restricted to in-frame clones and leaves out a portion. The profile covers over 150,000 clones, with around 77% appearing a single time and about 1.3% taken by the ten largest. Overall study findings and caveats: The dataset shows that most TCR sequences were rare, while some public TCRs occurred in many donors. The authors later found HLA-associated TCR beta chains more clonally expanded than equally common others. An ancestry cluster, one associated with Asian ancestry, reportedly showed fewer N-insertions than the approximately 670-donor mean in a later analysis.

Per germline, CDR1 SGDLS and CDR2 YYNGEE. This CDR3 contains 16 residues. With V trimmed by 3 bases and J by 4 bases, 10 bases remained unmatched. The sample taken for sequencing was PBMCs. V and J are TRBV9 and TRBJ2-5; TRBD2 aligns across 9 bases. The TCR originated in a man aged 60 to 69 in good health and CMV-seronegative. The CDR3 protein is CASSGGVAGAGETQYF. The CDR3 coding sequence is TGTGCCAGCAGCGGGGGAGTAGCGGGAGCTGGAGAGACCCAGTACTTC.